The 13 T cell receptor beta chains given below trace back to one sample, sequenced in a study of Graves' ophthalmopathy and Graves' hyperthyroidism. RNA transcripts were the source from which TCR beta CDR3 regions were amplified. RT-PCR in the first round used HTBI primers; a second-round multiplex PCR followed. TCRdb reanalysed the multiplex PCR reads using MiXCR and keeps one entry per CDR3 protein. The sample carries over a million distinct CDR3 sequences, about 36% recorded once. The specimen sequenced was peripheral blood or thyroid tissue (not recorded which). These receptor sequences come from an adult man with Graves' hyperthyroidism.

The gene calls are TRBV10-3 and TRBJ2-5; 10 bases are a match to TRBD1. With V trimmed by 7 bases and J by 5 bases, 7 bases remained unmatched. The CDR3 has 14 residues. Germline CDR1 ENHRY, CDR2 SYGVKD. CDR3 sequence: CAIKPDRGGETQYF. The CDR3 DNA sequence: TGTGCCATCAAGCCGGACAGGGGGGGGGAGACCCAGTACTTC.

V usage is TRBV2 and J usage is TRBJ2-5, with 9 bases fitting TRBD2. J gave up 4 bases and V 5 bases, and 8 bases lay outside the gene matches. The CDR3 has 15 residues. CDR1 SNHLY and CDR2 FYNNEI come from the germline V gene. The CDR3 region is CASSYLAGVGETQYF. DNA of the CDR3: TGTGCCAGCAGTTACTTAGCGGGAGTGGGAGAGACCCAGTACTTC.

There are many counts of this clonotype. The rearrangement joins TRBV7-9 to TRBJ1-2; D is unresolved. The V gene lost 1 base and the J gene lost 4 bases, with 10 bases spanning the gap. Germline V gives CDR1 SEHNR, CDR2 FQNEAQ (reference sequence). The CDR3 loop spans 14 amino acids. CDR3 residues: CASSLEVYPYGYTF. The CDR3 DNA reads TGTGCCAGCAGCTTAGAGGTTTATCCCTATGGCTACACCTTC.

This chain links TRBV29-1 with TRBJ1-2; 9 bases agree with TRBD1. Germline V CDR1 and CDR2: SQVTM, ANQGSEA. Losses at the gene ends were 4 bases for V and 3 bases for J; bases not matched to a gene: 6. The CDR3 is 14 residues long. In nucleotides, the CDR3 is TGCAGCGTTGTGCACGGGACAGGGCACTATGGCTACACCTTC. Translated, it gives CSVVHGTGHYGYTF.

The chain couples TRBV7-9 to TRBJ2-7; D unresolved. Germline V gene lookup returns CDR1 SEHNR and CDR2 FQNEAQ (reference sequence). The ends were cut back, 5 bases at V and 9 bases at J, with 23 bases in the middle. This CDR3 is built from 15 residues. The CDR3 DNA is TGTGCCAGCAGCCCTTGGGCCACCACATCTGACTCGCAGTACTTC. This codes for CASSPWATTSDSQYF.

This clonotype was observed a handful of times. The chain combines TRBV7-9 with TRBJ2-7; no definite D call. V shed 5 bases and J shed 3 bases, with 17 bases lying between them. Germline V gene sequence: CDR1 SEHNR, CDR2 FQNEAQ (reference sequence). This CDR3 has 15 residues. CDR3 region: CASSPPVSAYYEQYF. The DNA of the CDR3 is TGTGCCAGCAGCCCGCCGGTTTCAGCTTACTACGAGCAGTACTTC. The full variable domain, completed using reference TRBV7-9 and TRBJ2-7, is DTGVSQNPRHKITKRGQNVTFRCDPISEHNRLYWYRQTLGQGPEFLTYFQNEAQLEKSRLLSDRFSAERPKGSFSTLEIQRTEQGDSAMYLCASSPPVSAYYEQYFGPGTRLTVT.

The chain recombines TRBV6-1 with TRBJ2-5; TRBD1 matches at 7 bases. Germline lookup yields CDR1 MNHNS and CDR2 SASEGT. V trimming: 0 bases; J trimming: 3 bases; junction bases outside the gene matches: 7. CDR3 size: 16 residues. For the CDR3, the DNA is TGTGCCAGCAGTGAAGCGGGTTGGGACAGAAAAGAGACCCAGTACTTC. Translated: CASSEAGWDRKETQYF.

Many counts were recorded for this clonotype. A read error may explain this, as a much larger clone is one base away. The rearrangement joins TRBV20-1 to TRBJ2-5, with a possible D match to TRBD1 (5 bases). V was trimmed by 6 bases and J by 5 bases, leaving 10 bases between them. This CDR3 spans 11 amino acids. Per germline, CDR1 DFQATT and CDR2 SNEGSKA (reference sequence). The CDR3 loop is CSAGAGETQYF. CDR3 DNA: TGCAGTGCAGGGGCTGGGGAGACCCAGTACTTC.

On this clonotype itself: A much larger clone sits a single nucleotide away, making a read error possible. The V gene is TRBV20-1, the J gene TRBJ2-5; D is perhaps TRBD2 (6 bases). The germline gives CDR1 DFQATT, CDR2 SNEGSKA (reference sequence). The CDR3 covers 16 residues. The CDR3 bases are TGCAGTGCTGGAGAGATTTGGAAGGAGGGGCAAGAGACCCAGTACTTC. It translates to CSAGEIWKEGQETQYF.

The rearrangement links TRBV2 to TRBJ2-7; TRBD2 matches 10 bases. This CDR3 has 14 amino acids. J gave up 9 bases and V 4 bases, and 9 bases lay outside the gene matches. Germline-derived CDR1 and CDR2 are SNHLY and FYNNEI. Here the CDR3 reads CASSGVAGGLGQYF. Here the CDR3 DNA reads TGTGCCAGCAGTGGGGTAGCGGGAGGCCTCGGGCAGTACTTC.

The CDR3 spells CASSNSGTQETQYF. DNA of the CDR3: TGTGCCAGCAGTAACTCAGGGACTCAAGAGACCCAGTACTTC. The V and J genes are TRBV12-3 or TRBV12-4 and TRBJ2-5; tentatively, D is TRBD2 (6 bases). The length of the CDR3 is 14 residues. Trimming took 5 bases from V and 2 from J, leaving 12 bases between them.

The CDR3 coding sequence is TGTGCCAGCAGCTTAACGGAGGCTGGGTTTAACTATGGCTACACCTTC. Its translation is CASSLTEAGFNYGYTF. This chain links TRBV7-9 with TRBJ1-2; no clear D gene. The CDR3 is 16 residues long. Germline assignment: CDR1 SEHNR and CDR2 FQNEAQ (reference sequence). V was pared by 2 bases and J by 1 base, with 14 bases between. Full variable domain (remainder filled in from reference TRBV7-9 and TRBJ1-2): DTGVSQNPRHKITKRGQNVTFRCDPISEHNRLYWYRQTLGQGPEFLTYFQNEAQLEKSRLLSDRFSAERPKGSFSTLEIQRTEQGDSAMYLCASSLTEAGFNYGYTFGSGTRLTVV.

This clonotype was counted many times. The J gene is TRBJ1-2, the V gene TRBV7-2, with 7 bases lining up with TRBD1. Germline lookup yields CDR1 SGHTA and CDR2 FQGNSA. V shed 5 bases and J 2 bases; nucleotides not matched to a gene: 5. The length of the CDR3 is 14 residues. DNA for the CDR3: TGTGCCAGCAGCCCGGGACAGAGAAACTATGGCTACACCTTC. Translated, it gives CASSPGQRNYGYTF.